This T cell receptor beta chain was identified during a study of OX40 agonist ivuxolimab in advanced cancers. Clones were read by immunoSEQ multiplex PCR, and TCRdb kept only the in-frame ones, dropping some. The table shows about 27,000 clones, with roughly 90% occurring only once. Trimming cost V 6 bases and J 0 bases, with 9 bases left between them. This CDR3 has 14 residues. In germline, CDR1 is MNHNS, CDR2 SASEGT. V gene TRBV6-1 combines with J gene TRBJ1-5; D call uncertain. This TCR was recovered from an adult with an advanced solid tumor such as melanoma, head and neck, liver or kidney cancer. This specimen was CD4+ or CD8+ T cells sorted from blood, taken in a trial of the OX40 agonist ivuxolimab. CDR3 DNA sequence: TGTGCCAGCAGACAGCTGGATAGCAATCAGCCCCAGCATTTT. This codes for CASRQLDSNQPQHF.